Listed below are T cell receptor beta chains from one sample, sequenced in a study of technical replicates of blood from several donors. Here immunoSEQ multiplex PCR was the method, and the copy in TCRdb shows in-frame clones only, minus some. The table includes some 14,000 clones, around 80% detected once. Sequencing used PBMCs. The origin of the receptors is a human donor in good health. The CDR3 runs from the conserved cysteine through the conserved F or W. Each record gives: J gene, V gene, CDR3 length, D gene, clone size, CDR3 protein, CDR3 DNA. D genes are given only for firm matches. For some rows the clone size is stated as once, few or many, or as a class when expanded; others skip it.

TRBJ1-1	TRBV18	13	.	few	CASSPEPPLGAFF	TGTGCCAGCTCACCAGAGCCCCCACTAGGAGCTTTCTTT
TRBJ2-1	TRBV13	15	TRBD1	.	CASSNRDRAYNEQFF	TGTGCCAGCAGCAACCGGGACAGGGCATACAATGAGCAGTTCTTC
TRBJ2-3	TRBV10-1	14	TRBD2	.	CASGRAGSTDTQYF	TGCGCCAGCGGACGAGCGGGGAGCACAGATACGCAGTATTTT
TRBJ1-2	TRBV30	11	.	.	CASTYSRGYTF	TGTGCCTCCACGTACTCACGGGGCTACACCTTC
TRBJ1-4	TRBV5-4	14	TRBD1	.	CAFSPGTGYEKLFF	TGTGCCTTCTCCCCCGGGACAGGGTATGAAAAACTGTTTTTT
TRBJ2-3	TRBV5-6	13	.	.	CASSSGTGDTQYF	TGTGCCAGCAGTTCCGGGACTGGAGATACGCAGTATTTT
TRBJ2-1	TRBV19	15	TRBD1	once	CASSPMRDSPTEQFF	TGTGCCAGTAGCCCAATGAGGGACAGTCCTACTGAGCAGTTCTTC
TRBJ2-1	TRBV11-1	15	TRBD2	.	CASSSGTSYYNEQFF	TGTGCCAGCAGCTCGGGGACTAGCTACTACAATGAGCAGTTCTTC
TRBJ2-1	TRBV28	14	TRBD2	once	CASRAGTSGNEQFF	TGTGCCAGCAGGGCCGGGACTAGCGGGAATGAGCAGTTCTTC
TRBJ2-7	TRBV5-1	15	.	.	CASSLGRPSSYEQYF	TGCGCCAGCAGCTTGGGTCGCCCGAGCTCCTACGAGCAGTACTTC
TRBJ2-3	TRBV5-8	16	TRBD2	.	CASSLFSGSGPDTQYF	TGTGCCAGCAGCTTGTTTAGCGGGAGTGGGCCAGATACGCAGTATTTT
TRBJ1-6	TRBV30	14	TRBD1	.	CAWSVGQGNSPLHF	TGTGCCTGGAGTGTGGGACAGGGGAATTCACCCCTCCACTTT
TRBJ2-1	TRBV5-1	15	.	.	CASSIQGNSYNEQFF	TGCGCCAGCAGCATTCAGGGGAATTCCTACAATGAGCAGTTCTTC
TRBJ2-2	TRBV30	15	TRBD2	few	CAWSVAGDLTGELFF	TGTGCCTGGAGTGTAGCGGGGGACCTAACCGGGGAGCTGTTTTTT
TRBJ1-2	TRBV10-3	13	.	.	CAIKRQVNYGYTF	TGTGCCATCAAGAGACAGGTTAACTATGGCTACACCTTC
TRBJ1-1	TRBV5-1	13	.	.	CASHMGGGTEAFF	TGCGCCAGCCACATGGGGGGTGGCACTGAAGCTTTCTTT
TRBJ2-7	TRBV6-1	15	TRBD2	once	CASSLGRTSKGEQYF	TGTGCCAGCAGTCTAGGCCGGACTAGCAAGGGGGAGCAGTACTTC
TRBJ2-1	TRBV6-4	16	TRBD2	few	CASSDTSGGSYNEQFF	TGTGCCAGCAGTGACACTAGCGGGGGCTCCTACAATGAGCAGTTCTTC
TRBJ2-3	TRBV13	13	TRBD2	.	CASSLGQRGTQYF	TGTGCCAGCAGCTTAGGCCAGCGGGGCACGCAGTATTTT
TRBJ2-3	TRBV5-4	15	.	.	CASSLAAGSTDTQYF	TGTGCCAGCAGCTTGGCGGCGGGAAGCACAGATACGCAGTATTTT
TRBJ1-1	TRBV18	14	.	.	CASSPSTGGTEAFF	TGTGCCAGCTCACCGTCGACGGGGGGCACTGAAGCTTTCTTT
TRBJ1-1	TRBV5-1	13	.	.	CASSQTRNTEAFF	TGCGCCAGCAGCCAAACAAGGAACACTGAAGCTTTCTTT
TRBJ2-7	TRBV29-1	12	.	once	CSVENPSDEQYF	TGCAGCGTTGAAAATCCCTCGGACGAGCAGTACTTC
TRBJ2-3	TRBV5-6	16	TRBD1	.	CASSLRGGQGTDTQYF	TGTGCCAGCAGCCTCCGAGGAGGACAGGGGACAGATACGCAGTATTTT
TRBJ2-3	TRBV10-3	14	.	once	CAISSAQDTDTQYF	TGTGCCATCTCTTCGGCCCAGGACACAGATACGCAGTATTTT
TRBJ1-3	TRBV5-1	15	.	.	CASSILGASGNTIYF	TGCGCCAGCTCCATTTTAGGAGCCTCTGGAAACACCATATATTTT
TRBJ2-1	TRBV4-1	14	.	.	CASRMGLSYNEQFF	TGCGCCAGCAGGATGGGGCTCTCCTACAATGAGCAGTTCTTC
TRBJ1-1	TRBV6-5	15	.	.	CASSPHRGVATEAFF	TGTGCCAGCAGCCCTCACCGGGGAGTAGCCACTGAAGCTTTCTTT
TRBJ2-5	TRBV18	16	TRBD1	.	CARWTGKTKDQETQYF	TGTGCCAGATGGACAGGAAAAACTAAAGACCAAGAGACCCAGTACTTC
TRBJ1-1	TRBV15	13	.	.	CATSRTENTEAFF	TGTGCCACCAGCAGAACTGAGAACACTGAAGCTTTCTTT
TRBJ2-2	TRBV18	15	TRBD1	few	CASSTATGGTGELFF	TGTGCCAGCTCAACGGCGACAGGGGGCACCGGGGAGCTGTTTTTT
TRBJ1-3	TRBV29-1	14	.	.	CSVAGGSSGNTIYF	TGCAGCGTTGCGGGGGGGAGCTCTGGAAACACCATATATTTT
TRBJ1-1	TRBV2	13	.	.	CASSVSQNTEAFF	TGTGCCAGCAGTGTATCACAGAACACTGAAGCTTTCTTT
TRBJ2-1	TRBV28	11	.	few	CASSPRQRYFF	TGTGCCAGCAGTCCCCGACAAAGGTACTTCTTC
TRBJ2-5	TRBV15	19	.	.	CATSRDRLPNEARGETQYF	TGTGCCACCAGCAGAGATCGTCTGCCAAATGAGGCCCGTGGGGAGACCCAGTACTTC
TRBJ2-1	TRBV5-1	16	TRBD2	.	CASSPRLAGDGAEQFF	TGCGCCAGCAGCCCAAGACTAGCGGGAGACGGAGCTGAGCAGTTCTTC
TRBJ1-1	TRBV2	15	TRBD1	.	CASGTIQGAYTEAFF	TGTGCCAGCGGAACGATACAGGGGGCCTACACTGAAGCTTTCTTT
TRBJ1-2	TRBV2	14	.	.	CASRAYASNYGYTF	TGTGCCAGCAGAGCCTATGCCTCTAACTATGGCTACACCTTC
TRBJ1-1	TRBV4-2	18	TRBD1	.	CASSQEDRLFTYGAEAFF	TGTGCCAGCAGCCAAGAGGACAGGTTATTTACTTACGGAGCTGAAGCTTTCTTT
TRBJ2-2	TRBV6-1	14	TRBD1	.	CASKQGVDTGELFF	TGTGCCAGCAAGCAGGGGGTGGACACCGGGGAGCTGTTTTTT
TRBJ1-2	TRBV7-2	14	TRBD1	once	CASSALQGGYGYTF	TGTGCCAGCAGCGCCCTGCAGGGGGGCTATGGCTACACCTTC
TRBJ2-3	TRBV9	15	.	.	CASSVESFHRDTQYF	TGTGCCAGCAGCGTAGAGTCTTTCCATAGAGATACGCAGTATTTT
TRBJ2-1	TRBV15	15	TRBD2	.	CATSHGRGRKNEQFF	TGTGCCACCTCCCACGGCCGCGGGAGGAAGAATGAGCAGTTCTTC
TRBJ1-4	TRBV7-9	16	.	.	CASSLGYRVTNEKLFF	TGTGCCAGCAGCTTAGGCTACAGGGTTACTAATGAAAAACTGTTTTTT
TRBJ1-1	TRBV18	16	.	.	CASSPLSLDVNTEAFF	TGTGCCAGCTCACCACTTAGTTTAGATGTGAACACTGAAGCTTTCTTT
TRBJ1-2	TRBV27	13	.	once	CASSLQGNYGYTF	TGTGCCAGCAGTTTACAGGGAAACTATGGCTACACCTTC
TRBJ2-3	TRBV29-1	14	TRBD2	.	CSVRTGTSPDTQYF	TGCAGCGTTCGTACCGGGACTAGCCCAGATACGCAGTATTTT
TRBJ2-6	TRBV2	17	.	.	CASSEGTGYTGANVLTF	TGTGCCAGCAGTGAAGGTACAGGGTATACTGGGGCCAACGTCCTGACTTTC
TRBJ1-3	TRBV18	15	.	.	CASSADSLSGNTIYF	TGTGCCAGCTCAGCCGACAGCCTCTCTGGAAACACCATATATTTT
TRBJ1-4	TRBV10-2	13	TRBD1	once	CASGEQGGEKLFF	TGCGCCAGCGGGGAACAGGGGGGAGAAAAACTGTTTTTT
TRBJ2-7	TRBV5-6	14	.	.	CASSFSHGSYEQYF	TGTGCCAGCAGCTTTAGTCATGGCTCCTACGAGCAGTACTTC
TRBJ2-7	TRBV2	20	TRBD2	.	CASSEARGASGTSGMYEQYF	TGTGCCAGCAGTGAAGCGAGGGGGGCGAGCGGTACTAGCGGGATGTACGAGCAGTACTTC
TRBJ2-2	TRBV14	16	TRBD2	.	CASSHRTSGDTGELFF	TGTGCCAGCAGCCACAGGACTAGCGGTGACACCGGGGAGCTGTTTTTT
TRBJ2-3	TRBV10-1	14	.	.	CASSVGGNTDTQYF	TGCGCCAGCAGTGTAGGCGGGAACACAGATACGCAGTATTTT